The 8 T cell receptor beta chains given below trace back to one sample, sequenced in a study of control samples from healthy donors and cancer patients. Method: immunoSEQ multiplex PCR; TCRdb's copy keeps in-frame clones and lacks some. The sample includes 40,000 or so clones, around 83% of them seen just once. Sequenced input: PBMCs. These receptors all come from an older woman with lung cancer.

This sequence joins TRBV4-1 and TRBJ1-1; 12 bases match TRBD1. This CDR3 comprises 12 residues. After removal of 1 base from V and 12 bases from J, the junction contained 0 bases not matched to a gene. The germline V gene encodes CDR1 MGHRA and CDR2 YSYEKL. CDR3 region: CASSQGDRGPFF. The CDR3, as DNA: TGCGCCAGCAGCCAAGGGGACAGGGGGCCTTTCTTT.

This rearrangement joins TRBV9 to TRBJ1-1, with 9 positions matching TRBD1. Per the germline V gene, CDR1 is SGDLS and CDR2 is YYNGEE. Trimming took 2 bases from V and 6 from J; bases not matched to a gene: 5. The CDR3 runs to 14 residues. Written as DNA, the CDR3 is TGTGCCAGCAGCGTCGACGGGACAGGGTCTGAAGCTTTCTTT. Its translation: CASSVDGTGSEAFF.

This clone was detected only once. The chain is built from TRBV14 and TRBJ1-2; the match to TRBD1 covers 7 bases. Germline CDR1 is SGHDN and CDR2 is FVKESK. The CDR3 covers 16 residues. Unmatched junction bases numbered 15, after V lost 3 bases and J lost 8 bases. CDR3 in amino acids: CASSHGGMGQRLGYTF. In nucleotides, the CDR3 is TGTGCCAGCAGCCACGGCGGCATGGGACAGCGGCTCGGCTACACCTTC.

V gene TRBV5-1 combines with J gene TRBJ2-5; 8 bases are shared with TRBD1. Germline CDR1 reads SGHRS; CDR2 reads YFSETQ. V lost 4 bases and J lost 0; bases outside the gene matches: 5. The CDR3 spans 15 residues. The CDR3 protein is CASSIAGGYQETQYF. In DNA form, the CDR3 reads TGCGCCAGCAGCATCGCAGGGGGCTACCAAGAGACCCAGTACTTC.

This clone was observed a single time. J is TRBJ1-2 and V is TRBV15, with TRBD1 as a possible D gene (5 bases). The CDR3 is made up of 16 amino acids. Germline values: CDR1 LNHNV, CDR2 YYDKDF (reference sequence). V was trimmed by 0 bases and J by 4 bases, leaving 15 bases between them. CDR3 amino acids: CATSRDKMQDIYGYTF. The CDR3 bases are TGTGCCACCAGCAGAGATAAGATGCAGGACATCTATGGCTACACCTTC.

The chain recombines TRBV5-1 with TRBJ1-2; 9 bases agree with TRBD1. Germline loops: CDR1 SGHRS, CDR2 YFSETQ. CDR3 size: 14 residues. The J segment lost 6 bases and the V segment lost 4 bases, leaving 7 bases of the junction unmatched. The CDR3 DNA reads as TGCGCCAGCAGCCCGCAACAGGGGGCGGATGGCTACACCTTC. This codes for CASSPQQGADGYTF.

The chain links TRBV3-1 (or the pseudogene TRBV3-2) to TRBJ2-1; D possibly uses TRBD1 or TRBD2 (6 bases each). Trimming took 4 bases from V and 9 from J, leaving 13 bases between them. The CDR3 runs to 13 residues. Per germline, CDR1 LGHDT and CDR2 YNNKEL (reference sequence). The CDR3 DNA sequence: TGTGCCAGCAGCCCTTTGGGGGGCCTTGAGCAGTTCTTC. Amino acids: CASSPLGGLEQFF.

V usage is TRBV6-5 and J usage is TRBJ1-5; TRBD1 matches 7 bases. Trimming removed 5 bases from V and 2 bases from J; junction bases left unmatched: 6. Germline V lookup: CDR1 MNHEY, CDR2 SVGAGI. This CDR3 spans 15 amino acids. The DNA for the CDR3 is TGTGCCAGCAGTCCAATTGGGACAGGCAATCAGCCCCAGCATTTT. Encoded protein: CASSPIGTGNQPQHF.